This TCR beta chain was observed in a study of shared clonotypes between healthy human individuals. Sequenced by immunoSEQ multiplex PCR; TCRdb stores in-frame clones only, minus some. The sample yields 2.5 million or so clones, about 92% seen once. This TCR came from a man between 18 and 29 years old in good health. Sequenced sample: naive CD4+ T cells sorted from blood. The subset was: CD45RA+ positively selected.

CDR3 sequence reads: CASSVPTSGNTGELFF. For the CDR3, the DNA is TGTGCCAGCAGCGTCCCTACTAGCGGAAACACCGGGGAGCTGTTTTTT. The chain recombines TRBV5-4 with TRBJ2-2; 8 nucleotides line up with TRBD2. Germline-derived CDR1 and CDR2 are SGHNT and YYREEE (reference sequence). V shed 4 bases and J 2 bases; nucleotides not matched to a gene: 7. CDR3 length: 16 residues.